The 23 T cell receptor beta chains listed next were all sequenced from one sample in a study of blood T cell repertoires in COVID-19. Clones were read by immunoSEQ multiplex PCR, and TCRdb kept only the in-frame ones, dropping some. The sample lists around 95,000 clones, more than 65% occurring once. Sequencing was carried out using peripheral blood. Receptor source: a woman of 80 years or more with acute or convalescent COVID-19.

The rearrangement joins TRBV7-2 to TRBJ1-6; D is undetermined. CDR1 and CDR2 from the germline V gene are SGHTA and FQGNSA. The CDR3 is 17 residues long. Between the trimmed V and J ends, which lost 7 bases and 3 bases, there was a span of 19 bases. The CDR3 nucleotides read TGTGCCAGCACCGACACGTGGCGGGTGAACTATAATTCACCCCTCCACTTT. This gives the protein CASTDTWRVNYNSPLHF.

The chain combines TRBV12-3 or TRBV12-4 with TRBJ2-3; 9 bases map to TRBD1. The CDR3 has 13 amino acids. V lost 5 bases, J lost 3 bases, and 0 bases stayed unmatched. The CDR3 loop reads CASSDRGTDTQYF. The CDR3, as DNA: TGTGCCAGCAGTGACAGGGGGACAGATACGCAGTATTTT.

The chain has TRBV10-2 and TRBJ1-3, with 7 bases matching TRBD1. The CDR3 totals 14 residues. The germline V gene has CDR1 WSHSY and CDR2 SAAADI. The junction had 4 bases not matched to a gene; V was cut back by 4 bases and J by 4 bases. CDR3 region: CASSADRFGNTIYF. The CDR3 nucleotides are TGCGCCAGCAGTGCGGACAGGTTCGGAAACACCATATATTTT.

This clone was observed a single time. This chain joins TRBV10-3 and TRBJ1-5, with TRBD1 identical over 10 bases. CDR3 length equals 16 residues. V was clipped by 0 bases and J by 4 bases; unmatched bases: 3. CDR1 and CDR2 from the germline V gene are ENHRY and SYGVKD. The chain's CDR3 is CAISESGTGDNQPQHF. CDR3 sequence (DNA): TGTGCCATCAGTGAGTCAGGGACAGGGGATAATCAGCCCCAGCATTTT.

This sequence joins TRBV7-2 and TRBJ2-5, with 8 bases lining up with TRBD2. V shed 2 bases and J 5 bases; nucleotides not matched to a gene: 10. The germline V gene has CDR1 SGHTA and CDR2 FQGNSA. This CDR3 has 16 residues. CDR3: CASSLYRGGLGETQYF. As DNA, the CDR3 is TGTGCCAGCAGCTTATACCGGGGGGGACTCGGGGAGACCCAGTACTTC.

The CDR3 reads CASSPFRGHSTNEKLFF. The CDR3 DNA is TGTGCCAGCAGCCCTTTCAGGGGACACTCAACTAATGAAAAACTGTTTTTT. This chain uses TRBV3-1 (or the pseudogene TRBV3-2) with TRBJ1-4, with a tentative D call TRBD1 (6 bases). Trimming cost V 4 bases and J 0 bases, with 15 bases left between them. There are 17 residues in the CDR3. Germline V gene lookup returns CDR1 LGHDT and CDR2 YNNKEL (reference sequence).

Only one count was recorded for this clone. This chain links TRBV15 with TRBJ2-3; a possible D gene is TRBD1 (6 bases). V dropped 3 bases and J dropped 4 bases, with 17 bases sitting between them. CDR3 length: 16 amino acids. Per germline, CDR1 LNHNV and CDR2 YYDKDF (reference sequence). CDR3 sequence reads: CATSRYGQLGPDTQYF. The CDR3 nucleotides are TGTGCCACCAGCAGGTACGGACAGCTCGGGCCAGATACGCAGTATTTT. Complete variable domain (other parts from reference TRBV15 and TRBJ2-3): DAMVIQNPRYQVTQFGKPVTLSCSQTLNHNVMYWYQQKSSQAPKLLFHYYDKDFNNEADTPDNFQSRRPNTSFCFLDIRSPGLGDTAMYLCATSRYGQLGPDTQYFGPGTRLTVL.

V and J are TRBV7-2 and TRBJ1-6; 9 positions agree with TRBD1. J lost 9 bases, V lost 8 bases, and 11 bases had no gene match. CDR1 SGHTA and CDR2 FQGNSA come from the germline V gene. This CDR3 comprises 15 residues. In nucleotides, the CDR3 is TGTGCCAGCCACCGAGGGGGACAGGGTTCTTCACCCCTCCACTTT. Protein sequence: CASHRGGQGSSPLHF.

V gene TRBV6-4 combines with J gene TRBJ2-7; TRBD2 aligns across 11 bases. CDR3 length equals 14 residues. With 7 bases clipped from V and 5 bases from J, the junction kept 7 bases outside the gene matches. Germline V lookup: CDR1 MRHNA, CDR2 SNTAGT. CDR3 loop: CASIGLAGGHEQYV. CDR3 DNA: TGTGCCAGCATCGGACTAGCGGGTGGCCACGAGCAGTACGTC.

The genes are TRBV6-4 and TRBJ1-6, with 7 bases identical to TRBD1. This CDR3 comprises 15 residues. Trimming took 3 bases from V and 5 from J; bases not matched to a gene: 4. Germline V gene sequence: CDR1 MRHNA, CDR2 SNTAGT. The CDR3 sequence: CASSELQGDNSPLHF. CDR3 bases: TGTGCCAGCAGTGAATTGCAGGGGGATAATTCACCCCTCCACTTT.

The V gene is TRBV3-1 (or the pseudogene TRBV3-2), the J gene TRBJ2-5, with TRBD2 matching over 13 bases. This CDR3 has 15 amino acids. Germline assignment: CDR1 LGHDT and CDR2 YNNKEL (reference sequence). V gave up 4 bases and J gave up 5 bases; unmatched junction bases: 4. The chain's CDR3 is CASSRTSGGSETQYF. The CDR3 nucleotides are TGTGCCAGCAGCCGGACTAGCGGGGGTTCTGAGACCCAGTACTTC.

V and J are TRBV7-2 and TRBJ1-1; D not resolved. The CDR3 is 13 amino acids. Germline loops: CDR1 SGHTA, CDR2 FQGNSA. Trimming removed 2 bases at V and 4 bases at J, with 8 bases between. The CDR3 DNA follows: TGTGCCAGCAGCTTAAAAGCGGGCACTGAAGCTTTCTTT. Protein sequence: CASSLKAGTEAFF. Full variable domain (remainder filled in from reference TRBV7-2 and TRBJ1-1): GAGVSQSPSNKVTEKGKDVELRCDPISGHTALYWYRQSLGQGLEFLIYFQGNSAPDKSGLPSDRFSAERTGGSVSTLTIQRTQQEDSAVYLCASSLKAGTEAFFGQGTRLTVV.

The V gene is TRBV11-2, the J gene TRBJ1-1; tentative D call: TRBD1 (6 bases). V lost 4 bases and J 10 bases, leaving 16 bases between the germline ends. In germline, CDR1 is SGHAT, CDR2 FQNNGV. The CDR3 has 13 amino acids. The CDR3 nucleotides read TGTGCCAGCAGCTCAGGCCAGGGGCAGAGAGCTTTCTTT. Its protein is CASSSGQGQRAFF.

This clone was observed a single time. The chain combines TRBV2 with TRBJ1-2; TRBD1 is a possible D gene (5 bases). The length of the CDR3 is 13 residues. Germline V gives CDR1 SNHLY, CDR2 FYNNEI. V lost 2 bases and J lost 5, with 9 bases in between. The chain's CDR3 is CASSERGVYGYTF. The CDR3 DNA sequence: TGTGCCAGCAGTGAACGGGGGGTTTATGGCTACACCTTC.

J is TRBJ1-1 and V is TRBV15; D call uncertain. V gave up 0 bases and J gave up 1 base, with 15 bases separating them. Looked up from germline, CDR1 is LNHNV and CDR2 is YYDKDF (reference sequence). The CDR3 length is 17 residues. The CDR3 DNA is TGTGCCACCAGCAGAGATAACGGGGTAATCTCGAACACTGAAGCTTTCTTT. Its translation is CATSRDNGVISNTEAFF.

The chain's CDR3 is CASSLRGANVLTF. The CDR3 nucleotides are TGTGCCAGCAGCCTGAGAGGGGCCAACGTCCTGACTTTC. V and J are TRBV7-9 and TRBJ2-6; unclear D gene. This CDR3 comprises 13 residues. Trimming pared 5 bases from V and 4 bases from J, leaving 6 bases between. CDR1 and CDR2 (germline): SEHNR, FQNEAQ (reference sequence).

The genes are TRBV5-4 and TRBJ2-5; D call uncertain. The CDR3 contains 13 residues. Trimming removed 0 bases from V and 3 bases from J, with 6 bases in between. Germline V gives CDR1 SGHNT, CDR2 YYREEE (reference sequence). DNA for the CDR3: TGTGCCAGCAGCTTGGTAGATGAAGAGACCCAGTACTTC. Protein sequence: CASSLVDEETQYF.

This sequence joins TRBV5-4 and TRBJ2-6, with D perhaps matching TRBD1 (5 bases). Trimming removed 2 bases from V and 1 base from J, with 7 bases in between. The germline V gene has CDR1 SGHNT and CDR2 YYREEE (reference sequence). This CDR3 spans 15 amino acids. The CDR3 loop is CASSFTGSGANVLTF. The CDR3 nucleotides are TGTGCCAGCAGCTTTACAGGATCTGGGGCCAACGTCCTGACTTTC.

This chain links TRBV5-1 with TRBJ1-4; possible D gene TRBD1, 5 bases. Germline assignment: CDR1 SGHRS and CDR2 YFSETQ. V was shortened by 2 bases and J by 8 bases, with 10 bases between the two germline ends. This CDR3 is 13 amino acids long. The CDR3 loop reads CASSLMTDEKLFF. Written as DNA, the CDR3 is TGCGCCAGCAGCTTAATGACAGACGAAAAACTGTTTTTT.

The V gene is TRBV11-2, the J gene TRBJ2-2; 8 positions agree with TRBD2. This CDR3 spans 17 amino acids. V shed 1 base and J 5 bases; nucleotides not matched to a gene: 9. Germline CDR1 reads SGHAT; CDR2 reads FQNNGV. The CDR3 DNA reads TGTGCCAGCAGCTTAGTACCCGGGGGGGGCGGAACCGGGGAGCTGTTTTTT. Translation: CASSLVPGGGGTGELFF.

The chain combines TRBV6-5 with TRBJ1-6, with D hard to call. The V gene's germline CDR1 is MNHEY and CDR2 SVGAGI. The CDR3 totals 13 residues. V lost 0 bases and J lost 7, with 4 bases in between. The CDR3: CASSYSKNSPLHF. The DNA of the CDR3 is TGTGCCAGCAGTTACTCTAAAAATTCACCCCTCCACTTT.

This clone was seen at least ten times. The chain has TRBV3-1 (or the pseudogene TRBV3-2) and TRBJ1-2; D ambiguous. V dropped 0 bases and J dropped 5 bases, with 13 bases sitting between them. CDR1 and CDR2 from the germline V gene are LGHDT and YNNKEL (reference sequence). The CDR3 runs to 15 residues. The CDR3 sequence is CASSQDLSGGYGYTF. Here the CDR3 DNA reads TGTGCCAGCAGCCAAGATCTTTCAGGTGGTTATGGCTACACCTTC.

The gene calls are TRBV5-1 and TRBJ2-3, with 7 positions matching TRBD1. V lost 3 bases to trimming and J lost 4 bases; unmatched junction nucleotides: 2. This CDR3 contains 13 residues. Germline assignment: CDR1 SGHRS and CDR2 YFSETQ. The CDR3 DNA is TGCGCCAGCAGCTCGGACAGGCCAGATACGCAGTATTTT. It yields the protein CASSSDRPDTQYF.